This TCR beta chain is from a study of T cell clonotyping in hematopoietic cell transplantation. The study, taken as a whole, reports: Few recipient clonotypes overlapped donors; over 95% were de novo at given depth. Pathologically expanded recipient clonotypes increased progressively from day 30 to day 180 as diversity fell.

The ends were cut back, 6 bases at V and 5 bases at J, with 7 bases in the middle. The length of the CDR3 is 12 residues. Germline V lookup: CDR1 LGHNA, CDR2 YSLEER. TCRdb's table, derived via immunoSEQ multiplex PCR, lists solely in-frame clones and lacks some. The sample shows over 25,000 clones, approximately 94% of them seen only once. A word on this clone: Its specificity is unknown.

This chain joins TRBV4-3 and TRBJ2-2; no definite D call. The clonotype was recovered from a man aged 50-60 years in good health. Some clones in this sample may be carry-over from other donors' samples. Specimen: peripheral blood mononuclear cells. CDR3 sequence reads: CASSLGTGELFF. The CDR3 nucleotides read TGCGCCAGCAGTTTAGGGACCGGGGAGCTGTTTTTT.